A selection of T cell receptor beta chains follows, all from one sample in a study of identical twins. In TCRdb, the 5' RACE reads were re-called with MiXCR into one record per CDR3 protein. The repertoire holds 640,000 or so distinct CDR3 sequences, with roughly 6% as singletons. The sequenced sample consisted of naive T cells sorted from blood. These receptors were collected from a man between 18 and 35 years old in good health. CDR3s include the opening cysteine and the closing phenylalanine or tryptophan. A D gene is named only where the DNA matches it firmly. Size values are once, few and many counts, or a class for expanded clones, and some rows have none.

CDR3nt: TGTGCCAGCAGCGTAGGGCATTACTCCTACAATGAGCAGTTCTTC
CDR3aa: CASSVGHYSYNEQFF
d_gene: NA
v_gene: TRBV9
j_gene: TRBJ2-1
abundance: NA

CDR3nt: TGCGCCAGCAGCGGGAGAGAAACAGGGGCAGACACTGAAGCTTTCTTT
CDR3aa: CASSGRETGADTEAFF
d_gene: TRBD1
v_gene: TRBV5-1
j_gene: TRBJ1-1
abundance: NA

CDR3nt: TGTGCCATCAGGGAGGGACCTCCGGGCCCCGGTGAAAAACTGTTTTTT
CDR3aa: CAIREGPPGPGEKLFF
d_gene: NA
v_gene: TRBV10-3
j_gene: TRBJ1-4
abundance: NA

CDR3nt: TGTGCCAGCAGCCGAAGAGGGGGGGCCTCTGGAAACACCATATATTTT
CDR3aa: CASSRRGGASGNTIYF
d_gene: NA
v_gene: TRBV7-2
j_gene: TRBJ1-3
abundance: few

CDR3nt: TGTGCCAGCAGCCCTCTGCATAGTGGGAGGGCAAGCACAGATACGCAGTATTTT
CDR3aa: CASSPLHSGRASTDTQYF
d_gene: TRBD2
v_gene: TRBV28
j_gene: TRBJ2-3
abundance: many

CDR3nt: TGCAGCGCCGCGGGAGCATCCACAGATACGCAGTATTTT
CDR3aa: CSAAGASTDTQYF
d_gene: TRBD2
v_gene: TRBV29-1
j_gene: TRBJ2-3
abundance: NA

CDR3nt: TGTGCCAGCAGCCCCGCACCGACAGGGTACAATGAGCAGTTCTTC
CDR3aa: CASSPAPTGYNEQFF
d_gene: TRBD1
v_gene: TRBV7-8
j_gene: TRBJ2-1
abundance: NA

CDR3nt: TGTGCCACCAGCAGAGATCCGGGGGAGCGGTTCTTC
CDR3aa: CATSRDPGERFF
d_gene: NA
v_gene: TRBV15
j_gene: TRBJ2-1
abundance: many

CDR3nt: TGCAGTGCTAGAGGCAGCGGGAAAGCCTACAATGAGCAGTTCTTC
CDR3aa: CSARGSGKAYNEQFF
d_gene: TRBD2
v_gene: TRBV20-1
j_gene: TRBJ2-1
abundance: NA

CDR3nt: TGTGCCTGGAGTATGGGAGGCAATCAGCCCCAGCATTTT
CDR3aa: CAWSMGGNQPQHF
d_gene: NA
v_gene: TRBV30
j_gene: TRBJ1-5
abundance: once

CDR3nt: TGCAGTGCTAGAGATTGGGACAGGGTGGACTACAATGAGCAGTTCTTC
CDR3aa: CSARDWDRVDYNEQFF
d_gene: TRBD1
v_gene: TRBV20-1
j_gene: TRBJ2-1
abundance: many

CDR3nt: TGCAGCGTTGGCCTAGCGGGATCCCAAGAGACCCAGTACTTC
CDR3aa: CSVGLAGSQETQYF
d_gene: TRBD2
v_gene: TRBV29-1
j_gene: TRBJ2-5
abundance: many

CDR3nt: TGTGCCATCACGAGAGGGAGAGGAAACACCATATATTTT
CDR3aa: CAITRGRGNTIYF
d_gene: NA
v_gene: TRBV10-3
j_gene: TRBJ1-3
abundance: many

CDR3nt: TGCAGTGCAGGGGCAGGGAGAAACTATGGCTACACCTTC
CDR3aa: CSAGAGRNYGYTF
d_gene: NA
v_gene: TRBV20-1
j_gene: TRBJ1-2
abundance: few

CDR3nt: TGTGCCAGCAGCGACAGGGGGCCCTACAAAAACATTCAGTACTTC
CDR3aa: CASSDRGPYKNIQYF
d_gene: TRBD1
v_gene: TRBV6-1
j_gene: TRBJ2-4
abundance: NA

CDR3nt: TGCAGCGTTGATCCCCTGACAGGGCTCTCCGAGACCCAGTACTTC
CDR3aa: CSVDPLTGLSETQYF
d_gene: TRBD1
v_gene: TRBV29-1
j_gene: TRBJ2-5
abundance: many

CDR3nt: TGCGCCAGCAGCCAAGAGGTTAGCGGGAGAAACTACGAGCAGTACTTC
CDR3aa: CASSQEVSGRNYEQYF
d_gene: TRBD2
v_gene: TRBV4-3
j_gene: TRBJ2-7
abundance: few

CDR3nt: TGTGCCAGCAGTTTAGCGGGCAAGAACTACGAGCAGTACTTC
CDR3aa: CASSLAGKNYEQYF
d_gene: NA
v_gene: TRBV28
j_gene: TRBJ2-7
abundance: many

CDR3nt: TGTGCCAGCACATACAGGGGTTCACCCCTCCACTTT
CDR3aa: CASTYRGSPLHF
d_gene: TRBD1
v_gene: TRBV12-3/TRBV12-4
j_gene: TRBJ1-6
abundance: many

CDR3nt: TGTGCCAGCAGCCTAACTAGCGGGATCACAGATACGCAGTATTTT
CDR3aa: CASSLTSGITDTQYF
d_gene: TRBD2
v_gene: TRBV7-2
j_gene: TRBJ2-3
abundance: many

CDR3nt: TGCAGCGTTCACAGGGGGACGAACACTGAAGCTTTCTTT
CDR3aa: CSVHRGTNTEAFF
d_gene: TRBD1
v_gene: TRBV29-1
j_gene: TRBJ1-1
abundance: NA

CDR3nt: TGTGCCAGCAGTTACTCGAAGGGGACTGGAGCCGGGGAGCTGTTTTTT
CDR3aa: CASSYSKGTGAGELFF
d_gene: NA
v_gene: TRBV6-5
j_gene: TRBJ2-2
abundance: few

CDR3nt: TGTGCCAGCAGCTTAGTTACCAATGAGCAGTTCTTC
CDR3aa: CASSLVTNEQFF
d_gene: NA
v_gene: TRBV11-3
j_gene: TRBJ2-1
abundance: NA

CDR3nt: TGCGCCAGCAGCCAAGATTGGCGGGACAGTCAAATGGACTATGGCTACACCTTC
CDR3aa: CASSQDWRDSQMDYGYTF
d_gene: TRBD1
v_gene: TRBV4-3
j_gene: TRBJ1-2
abundance: many